Reported below is one T cell receptor beta chain. Its antigen is undetermined. The data are from a study of monozygotic twins with inflammatory bowel disease. Notes on the study in general: Clonotype sharing was lower in IBD patients than healthy twins, most markedly with disease activity. The analysis did not separate different T cell subtypes.

Incorporation of UMIs carrying a 6-nucleotide sample barcode was performed by template switching. For each CDR3 protein, TCRdb gives one entry from its re-call of the 5' RACE reads, without DNA. This table holds about 450,000 distinct CDR3 sequences. This TCR was sampled from a human donor with ulcerative colitis or Crohn's disease, or a healthy co-twin of an affected twin (not recorded which). Sequenced input: blood.

The CDR3 reads CASSGRDRANEQYF. This chain connects TRBV6-6 to TRBJ2-7; no DNA is available, so the TRBD1 call from TCRdb remains unchecked. The CDR3 runs to 14 residues. Germline loops: CDR1 MNHNY, CDR2 SVGAGI (reference sequence).